The 5 T cell receptor beta chains below come from one sample, sequenced in a study of blood T cell repertoires in COVID-19 (dated by TCRdb to 2018 to 2021). Library method: the immunoSEQ multiplex PCR assay. TCRdb took over this immuneACCESS table, retaining in-frame rearrangements with V and J assigned. Such tables are incomplete; in checked studies, under half of the missing clones stem from an unresolved V gene, and the remainder is unexplained. The sample data list 130,000 or so clones, and roughly 81% of these were observed just once. Roughly 13% of the sample belongs to the ten largest clones. Input material: peripheral blood. These receptors all come from a human donor in a cohort sampled during active COVID-19.

This chain connects TRBV2 to TRBJ2-7, with TRBD2 identical over 8 bases. The V and J ends lost 3 bases and 4 bases, in that order; junction bases with no gene match: 8. CDR3 length: 15 residues. Germline V gives CDR1 SNHLY, CDR2 FYNNEI. The CDR3 nucleotides read TGTGCCAGCAGTGAGGGTCCGGGGGGGCAGTACGAGCAGTACTTC. Translating it yields CASSEGPGGQYEQYF.

The rearrangement joins TRBV7-8 to TRBJ2-1; D may be TRBD2 (6 bases). This CDR3 comprises 18 residues. Trimming removed 1 base at V and 4 bases at J, with 20 bases between. Germline V lookup: CDR1 SGHVS, CDR2 FQNEAQ. CDR3 loop: CASSLDWAGPIRYNEQFF. The DNA for the CDR3 is TGTGCCAGCAGCTTAGATTGGGCGGGGCCTATCAGGTACAATGAGCAGTTCTTC.

In its sample, this clone was seen once. The chain joins TRBV10-1 to TRBJ2-1, with 11 bases identical to TRBD2. There are 16 residues in the CDR3. CDR1 and CDR2 (germline): WNHNN, SYGVQD (reference sequence). V gave up 5 bases and J gave up 4 bases; unmatched junction bases: 7. The CDR3 nucleotides are TGCGCCAGCAGTCCTTTGCTAGCGGGGGGATACAATGAGCAGTTCTTC. Its protein product is CASSPLLAGGYNEQFF.

The chain joins TRBV6-5 to TRBJ1-4; D remains unclear. CDR3 length equals 14 residues. Germline loops: CDR1 MNHEY, CDR2 SVGAGI. V lost 7 bases and J 4 bases, leaving 13 bases between the germline ends. CDR3 in DNA: TGTGCCAGCAAATCAGGCAGCTATAATGAAAAACTGTTTTTT. Protein product: CASKSGSYNEKLFF.

The chain carries TRBV6-5 and TRBJ2-7; D gene uncertain. The V end was cut by 6 bases, the J end by 1 base, with 16 bases between. Germline V CDR1 and CDR2: MNHEY, SVGAGI. The CDR3 is 15 amino acids. This CDR3 reads CASSDTSVGSYEQYF. The DNA for the CDR3 is TGTGCCAGCAGCGATACAAGCGTTGGTTCCTACGAGCAGTACTTC.